Each of the 5 T cell receptor beta chains below was sequenced from the same sample in a study of blood T cell repertoires in COVID-19. Method: immunoSEQ multiplex PCR; TCRdb's copy keeps in-frame clones and lacks some. The sample shows just over 650,000 clones, 85% to 90% of them seen only once. Specimen: peripheral blood. The source is a woman between 18 and 30 years old with acute or convalescent COVID-19.

This chain uses TRBV18 with TRBJ1-1; possibly TRBD1 for D (5 bases). Germline V lookup: CDR1 KGHSH, CDR2 LQKENI. The CDR3 is 15 residues long. The V gene lost 3 bases and the J gene lost 5 bases, with 16 bases spanning the gap. DNA of the CDR3: TGTGCCAGCTCACCGGTCCCCCACGGGGGTACTGAAGCTTTCTTT. Translated: CASSPVPHGGTEAFF.

J is TRBJ1-5 and V is TRBV24-1; D remains ambiguous. The V end lost 3 bases, the J end lost 4 bases, and 15 bases lay between the germline ends. Germline CDR1 is KGHDR and CDR2 is SFDVKD. The CDR3 has 16 residues. The chain's CDR3 is CATSDAGDSSNQPQHF. CDR3 bases: TGTGCCACCAGTGATGCCGGGGATAGCTCGAATCAGCCCCAGCATTTT.

In its sample, this clone was seen many times. The rearrangement uses TRBV6-4 and TRBJ2-3, with 9 positions matching TRBD2. Germline lookup yields CDR1 MRHNA and CDR2 SNTAGT. Unmatched junction bases numbered 2, after V lost 3 bases and J lost 1 base. The CDR3 contains 15 residues. CDR3 in amino acids: CASSEERGGTDTQYF. The DNA of the CDR3 is TGTGCCAGCAGTGAAGAGCGGGGGGGCACAGATACGCAGTATTTT.

V gene TRBV18 combines with J gene TRBJ2-1; D may be TRBD2 (7 bases). V was cut by 5 bases and J by 2 bases, with 13 bases left in between. Germline CDR1 reads KGHSH; CDR2 reads LQKENI. This CDR3 is built from 15 residues. The CDR3: CASSARGLTYNEQFF. The CDR3 DNA follows: TGTGCCAGCTCAGCGCGGGGGCTAACCTACAATGAGCAGTTCTTC. Drawing the rest from reference TRBV18 and TRBJ2-1, the complete variable domain is NAGVMQNPRHLVRRRGQEARLRCSPMKGHSHVYWYRQLPEEGLKFMVYLQKENIIDESGMPKERFSAEFPKEGPSILRIQQVVRGDSAAYFCASSARGLTYNEQFFGPGTRLTVL.

This sequence joins TRBV21-1 and TRBJ1-6; the table's D call TRBD1 went unverified against the DNA. TRBV21-1 is an annotated pseudogene. The CDR3 is 19 amino acids. DNA for the CDR3: TGTGCCAGCAGCTCTCTCGACAGGGGGTCGGGCTCCTATAATTCACCCCTCCACTTT. This translates into CASSSLDRGSGSYNSPLHF.